These T cell receptor beta chains were read from a single sample in a study of T-cell reconstitution after alpha-beta-depleted transplantation in children. TCRdb called the PCR reads again in MiXCR, with one record for every CDR3 protein. Altogether roughly 220,000 distinct CDR3 sequences are present, roughly a tenth being singletons, with the ten largest covering 5% to 6%. The source was PBMCs from the stem cell graft donor, collected from the stem cell graft. The receptor set was obtained from a human donor who donated a stem cell graft to a child with SCID. The CDR3 runs from the conserved cysteine through the conserved F or W. Fields, in order: D gene, V gene, clone size, J gene, CDR3 protein. The D gene is left open where the match is weak. Clone size is shown for a subset of rows, as once, few, many or a class of expanded clone.

>.|TRBV5-1|many|TRBJ1-4
CASSLGRATNEKLFF
>.|TRBV12-3/TRBV12-4|many|TRBJ1-2
CASGDTPRGYTF
>.|TRBV18|few|TRBJ1-1
CASSPQATENTEAFF
>.|TRBV25-1|many|TRBJ2-7
CASGVGLASYEQYF
>.|TRBV5-1|.|TRBJ2-5
CASSVGPLGETQYF
>.|TRBV10-1|.|TRBJ2-1
CASSDLTNEQFF
>TRBD2|TRBV9|many|TRBJ2-1
CASSVSGAGGWGEQFF
>TRBD2|TRBV20-1|many|TRBJ2-5
CSARDHRTSQETQYF
>.|TRBV6-2/TRBV6-3|many|TRBJ2-1
CASRRAGPYNEQFF
>TRBD2|TRBV5-1|many|TRBJ2-1
CASSFETSGYNEQFF
>TRBD1|TRBV7-9|many|TRBJ2-2
CASSFPLDRVGGELFF
>.|TRBV20-1|few|TRBJ2-3
CSARSGATTDTQYF
>TRBD1|TRBV5-1|many|TRBJ2-5
CASSLRQGGETQYF
>.|TRBV2|many|TRBJ1-1
CASSVGPGTNTEAFF
>.|TRBV6-2/TRBV6-3|many|TRBJ1-4
CASSSYPVTKLFF
>.|TRBV18|many|TRBJ2-2
CASSPGRSLRELFF
>TRBD2|TRBV12-3/TRBV12-4|few|TRBJ2-3
CASSLGIGRSVNTQYF
>.|TRBV6-5|many|TRBJ2-2
CASSYQGGGTGELFF
>TRBD1|TRBV6-1|many|TRBJ2-7
CASSGTGTARYEQYF
>.|TRBV5-6|many|TRBJ2-7
CASSLVGAQGTYEQYF
>.|TRBV6-2/TRBV6-3|many|TRBJ1-6
CASSYSGPPLHF
>.|TRBV29-1|many|TRBJ1-2
CSVTGTREFYGYTF
>TRBD1|TRBV12-3/TRBV12-4|many|TRBJ1-2
CASSPGQGSSGYGYTF
>TRBD1|TRBV28|many|TRBJ2-2
CASSHSTGHSNTGELFF
>.|TRBV10-3|many|TRBJ1-1
CAISAGHPDPVNTEAFF
>.|TRBV6-2/TRBV6-3|many|TRBJ1-2
CASSYGADYGYTF
>.|TRBV12-3/TRBV12-4|many|TRBJ2-3
CASSTRQGRGTDTQYF
>TRBD2|TRBV20-1|many|TRBJ2-3
CSARDPLAGGGDTQYF
>.|TRBV28|.|TRBJ2-7
CASRRGGPSGGYF
>TRBD1|TRBV5-1|many|TRBJ1-2
CATTGQGGDGYTF
>.|TRBV12-3/TRBV12-4|many|TRBJ2-7
CASTQTGAGEQYF
>TRBD1|TRBV6-2/TRBV6-3|many|TRBJ2-2
CASSRKDRDRANTGELFF
>TRBD1|TRBV5-1|many|TRBJ2-5
CASSPGTAEETQYF
>TRBD1|TRBV11-2|.|TRBJ1-2
CASTNRGLGQAGYTF
>.|TRBV18|many|TRBJ1-1
CASSPAGSNAFGTEAFF
>.|TRBV4-1|many|TRBJ2-5
CASSRVGLYQETQYF
>.|TRBV2|.|TRBJ2-2
CASKRGHTGELFF
>.|TRBV20-1|many|TRBJ1-6
CSASLLGVSYNSPLHF
>.|TRBV5-1|many|TRBJ2-2
CASSPDGGTGELFF
>.|TRBV12-3/TRBV12-4|many|TRBJ2-7
CASSPGGSTYEQYF
>.|TRBV4-1|many|TRBJ1-4
CASSQGQGGTNEKLFF
>.|TRBV20-1|few|TRBJ1-5
CSARGLLVYGAGQPQHF
>.|TRBV7-2|many|TRBJ2-7
CASSHGQPAAEQYF
>.|TRBV7-2|many|TRBJ1-4
CASSRGGREKLFF
>TRBD1|TRBV5-1|many|TRBJ2-1
CASSSGQGAEQFF